This TCR beta chain was found in a study of control samples from healthy donors and cancer patients (dated by TCRdb to 2019 to 2021). The CDR3 contains 14 residues, cysteine and phenylalanine counted. Only the CDR3 DNA is retained, 42 bases long and in frame from the first base. Trimming removed 6 bases from V and 4 bases from J; the gene matches leave 5 bases unexplained. CDR1 is given as MNHEY and CDR2 as SMNVEV, both from the germline V gene (reference sequence). To note about this clone: Its antigen is still unknown. No clone much larger than this one lies a single base away; base qualities are absent.

The method behind the library was the immunoSEQ multiplex PCR assay. Entries here come from immuneACCESS through TCRdb and include only in-frame sequences with V and J called. Some clones fail to appear in such tables; in the studies checked, an unresolved V gene covers under half of the shortfall, and the cause of the remainder is unknown. The sample includes approximately 150,000 clones, with 80% to 95% observed a single time. The top ten hold approximately 0.7% of the sample. This TCR derives from a woman aged 25 to 39 in good health. The material sequenced was blood. The chain couples TRBV27 to TRBJ2-2; TRBD2 matches 7 bases in the middle. The DNA sequence is TGTGCCAGCAGCACTAGCGCGATCACCGGGGAGCTGTTTTTT. Its protein is CASSTSAITGELFF.